The 2 T cell receptor beta chains given below trace back to one sample, sequenced in a study of cytomegalovirus exposure and HLA in healthy donors. TCRdb's table, derived via immunoSEQ multiplex PCR, lists solely in-frame clones and lacks some. The sample shows about 170,000 clones, 86% of them seen only once. The material sequenced was PBMCs. These receptors came from a woman in her 30s in good health and CMV-seronegative.

The rearrangement uses TRBV27 and TRBJ2-3, with 7 bases aligning to TRBD1. This CDR3 region has 17 residues. The junction had 13 bases not matched to a gene; V was cut back by 5 bases and J by 2 bases. CDR1 and CDR2 from the germline V gene are MNHEY and SMNVEV (reference sequence). Written as DNA, the CDR3 is TGTGCCAGCAGTGCTGACCCCTGGGACAGTCTCACAGATACGCAGTATTTT. Translated: CASSADPWDSLTDTQYF.

This clone was seen only a few times. The rearrangement links TRBV27 to TRBJ2-7, with TRBD1 as a possible D gene (6 bases). This CDR3 is built from 12 residues. V lost 4 bases, J lost 7 bases, and 11 bases lay in between. Germline V gene sequence: CDR1 MNHEY, CDR2 SMNVEV (reference sequence). The CDR3, as DNA: TGTGCCAGCAGTTCAACGACAGGAGAGCAGTACTTC. This encodes CASSSTTGEQYF.